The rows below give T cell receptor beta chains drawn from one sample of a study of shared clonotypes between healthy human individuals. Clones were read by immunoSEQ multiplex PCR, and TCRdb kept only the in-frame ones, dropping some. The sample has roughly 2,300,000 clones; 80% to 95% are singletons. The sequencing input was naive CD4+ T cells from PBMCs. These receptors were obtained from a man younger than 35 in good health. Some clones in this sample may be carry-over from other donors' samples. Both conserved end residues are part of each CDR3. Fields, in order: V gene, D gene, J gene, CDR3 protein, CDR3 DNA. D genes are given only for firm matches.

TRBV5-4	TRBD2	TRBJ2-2	CASSRNSGSATGELFF	TGTGCCAGCAGCCGGAATAGCGGGAGCGCCACCGGGGAGCTGTTTTTT
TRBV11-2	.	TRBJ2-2	CASSLSWANTGELFF	TGTGCCAGCAGCTTATCCTGGGCGAACACCGGGGAGCTGTTTTTT
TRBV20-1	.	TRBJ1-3	CSATLGNTIYF	TGCAGTGCTACTTTAGGAAACACCATATATTTT
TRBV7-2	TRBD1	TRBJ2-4	CASSLDPGQSLAKNIQYF	TGTGCCAGCAGCTTAGACCCGGGACAGAGCCTAGCCAAAAACATTCAGTACTTC
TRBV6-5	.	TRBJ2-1	CASSYTTRGPEQFF	TGTGCCAGCAGTTACACAACTAGGGGACCCGAGCAGTTCTTC
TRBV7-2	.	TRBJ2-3	CASSSVGAQYF	TGTGCCAGCAGCTCCGTAGGGGCGCAGTATTTT
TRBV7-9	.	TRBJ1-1	CASSFRDQNTEAFF	TGTGCCAGCAGCTTCAGGGACCAGAACACTGAAGCTTTCTTT
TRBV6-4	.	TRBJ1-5	CASSDGWKGGNQPQHF	TGTGCCAGCAGTGACGGCTGGAAGGGAGGCAATCAGCCCCAGCATTTT
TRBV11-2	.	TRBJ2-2	CASSLVGGNLAGELFF	TGTGCCAGCAGCTTGGTGGGGGGAAACTTAGCCGGGGAGCTGTTTTTT
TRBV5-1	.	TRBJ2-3	CASSMNAGTPADTQYF	TGCGCCAGCAGCATGAATGCAGGAACCCCCGCAGATACGCAGTATTTT
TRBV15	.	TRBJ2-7	CATSRGRASYEQYF	TGTGCCACCAGCAGAGGCAGGGCCTCCTACGAGCAGTACTTC
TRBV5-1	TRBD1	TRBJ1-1	CASSLVGQGPMGTEAFF	TGCGCCAGCAGCTTGGTCGGACAGGGTCCAATGGGCACTGAAGCTTTCTTT
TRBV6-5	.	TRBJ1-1	CASSPRTGSTEAFF	TGTGCCAGCAGTCCCCGAACAGGGAGCACTGAAGCTTTCTTT
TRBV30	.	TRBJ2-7	CAWSGGGSSYEQYF	TGTGCCTGGAGTGGGGGTGGGAGCTCCTACGAGCAGTACTTC
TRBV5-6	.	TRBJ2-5	CASSLARGLQETQYF	TGTGCCAGCAGCTTGGCGCGTGGGCTCCAAGAGACCCAGTACTTC
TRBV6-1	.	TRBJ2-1	CASSEGYHRVYNEQFF	TGTGCCAGCAGTGAAGGATACCACAGAGTATACAATGAGCAGTTCTTC
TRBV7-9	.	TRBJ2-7	CASSYQSEQYF	TGTGCCAGCAGCTACCAGTCCGAGCAGTACTTC
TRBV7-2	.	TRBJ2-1	CASSLGGAREQFF	TGTGCCAGCAGCTTAGGCGGGGCAAGGGAGCAGTTCTTC
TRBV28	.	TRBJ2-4	CASSPTGTRGNIQYF	TGTGCCAGCAGCCCAACTGGGACCCGGGGAAACATTCAGTACTTC
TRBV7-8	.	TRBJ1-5	CASSLRGNQPQHF	TGTGCCAGCAGCTTACGGGGAAATCAGCCCCAGCATTTT
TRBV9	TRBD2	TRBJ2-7	CASSEGTSGYEQYF	TGTGCCAGCAGCGAGGGGACTAGCGGATACGAGCAGTACTTC
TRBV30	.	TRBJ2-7	CAWATEAYEQYF	TGTGCCTGGGCGACTGAGGCCTACGAGCAGTACTTC
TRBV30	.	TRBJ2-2	CALGAAGLDTGELFF	TGTGCCCTCGGGGCTGCAGGTCTCGACACCGGGGAGCTGTTTTTT
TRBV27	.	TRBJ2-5	CASSLNQTQYF	TGTGCCAGCAGTTTAAACCAGACCCAGTACTTC
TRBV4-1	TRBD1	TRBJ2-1	CASSQAQGIYNEQFF	TGCGCCAGCAGCCAAGCACAGGGGATATACAATGAGCAGTTCTTC
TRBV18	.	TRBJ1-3	CASSPNTGPGNTIYF	TGTGCCAGCTCACCGAATACAGGGCCTGGAAACACCATATATTTT
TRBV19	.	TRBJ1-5	CASSSLSGQPQHF	TGTGCCAGTAGTTCTCTTAGTGGGCAGCCCCAGCATTTT